Presented here are 14 T cell receptor beta chains from one specimen sequenced in a study of CD4 and CD8 cells across lung adenocarcinoma regions (dated by TCRdb to 2017 to 2018). Receptors were amplified or captured by PCR. The data were produced on a HiSeq X Ten. TCRdb redid the processing of the public reads, applying fastp at Q25 and MiXCR, and retained in-frame beta chains. Each CDR3 protein appears once, grouped with its most common genes and DNA. Present in this sample are fewer than 20,000 distinct CDR3 sequences, roughly half of which were seen just once. The ten largest clones take up 45% to 60% of the sample. The source material was CD8+ T cells from the center of a lung tumor. This sample's cell subset or site label indicates: tumor center region. These TCRs come from a female donor with lung adenocarcinoma. The CD4 and CD8 labels of this study may be unreliable.

The chain links TRBV6-1 to TRBJ2-1, with 8 bases aligning to TRBD2. Germline-derived CDR1 and CDR2 are MNHNS and SASEGT. CDR3 size: 14 residues. The ends lost 1 base at V and 10 bases at J; junction bases unmatched: 6. In DNA, the CDR3 is TGTGCCAGCAGTGAAGGCGGGGGGACCTACGAGCAGTTCTTC. Residues: CASSEGGGTYEQFF.

For this clonotype: The junction differs from germline at one of its ends, possibly a read error. This sequence joins TRBV6-1 and TRBJ2-1, with TRBD2 as a possible D gene (6 bases). This CDR3 is 14 amino acids long. The germline V gene has CDR1 MNHNS and CDR2 SASEGT. In nucleotides, the CDR3 is TGTGCCAGCAGTCGGGGGAGCTGCTACAATGAGCAGTACTTT. It encodes CASSRGSCYNEQYF.

This clonotype is labeled as medium-sized. The rearrangement joins TRBV27 to TRBJ2-4, with D possibly being TRBD2 (5 bases). The CDR3 has 15 amino acids. V dropped 6 bases and J dropped 0 bases, with 12 bases sitting between them. Germline V gene data show CDR1 as MNHEY and CDR2 as SMNVEV (reference sequence). The CDR3 nucleotides are TGTGCCAGCAGCCTGGTCGGGGTAGCCAAAAACATTCAGTACTTC. Its translation is CASSLVGVAKNIQYF.

This chain joins TRBV6-5 and TRBJ2-1; 7 bases align to TRBD2. Germline CDR1 reads MNHEY; CDR2 reads SVGAGI. The CDR3 covers 15 residues. Trimming at V came to 0 bases and at J to 6 bases, leaving 5 bases not matched to a gene. This CDR3 reads CASSYSLGEGNEQFF. The CDR3 DNA is TGTGCCAGCAGTTACTCGCTGGGGGAGGGCAATGAGCAGTTCTTC.

The chain uses TRBV6-1 and TRBJ2-5; D not resolved. The end of the DNA is better explained by TRBJ2-1, so the J call may be wrong. Per the germline V gene, CDR1 is MNHNS and CDR2 is SASEGT. This CDR3 has 12 residues. CDR3 amino acids: CASSLDHHEQFF. DNA of the CDR3: TGTGCCAGCAGTCTAGACCACCATGAGCAGTTCTTC.

This clonotype occurred a few times. This rearrangement joins TRBV6-1 to TRBJ2-5; D not resolved. Germline CDR1 MNHNS, CDR2 SASEGT. Trimming cost V 2 bases and J 7 bases, with 17 bases left between them. This CDR3 spans 15 amino acids. This CDR3 is CASSEWTAVVGTQYF. DNA for the CDR3: TGTGCCAGCAGTGAATGGACCGCCGTAGTTGGGACCCAGTACTTC.

This clonotype was recorded many times. The J gene is TRBJ2-3, the V gene TRBV6-5; 14 nucleotides agree with TRBD2. This CDR3 comprises 19 residues. V gave up 0 bases and J gave up 4 bases; unmatched junction bases: 9. The germline CDR1 and CDR2 sequences are MNHEY and SVGAGI. The CDR3 protein is CASSYSGTSGSRRADTQYF. In nucleotides, the CDR3 is TGTGCCAGCAGTTACTCCGGGACTAGCGGGAGTAGGAGGGCAGATACGCAGTATTTT.

This clonotype was seen repeatedly, ten times or more. The rearrangement links TRBV6-1 to TRBJ1-3; D is perhaps TRBD1 (5 bases). V was shortened by 6 bases and J by 4 bases, with 13 bases between the two germline ends. The germline V gene encodes CDR1 MNHNS and CDR2 SASEGT. The CDR3 runs to 14 residues. As DNA, the CDR3 is TGTGCCAGCAGCGGAGGGACTTACGGAAACACCATATATTTT. It codes for CASSGGTYGNTIYF.

This clonotype counts as medium-sized. The gene calls are TRBV10-2 and TRBJ2-1, with 11 bases matching TRBD2. The CDR3 is 14 amino acids. CDR1 and CDR2 from the germline V gene are WSHSY and SAAADI. V shed 11 bases, J shed 1 base, and the junction held 4 bases outside the gene matches. In nucleotides, the CDR3 is TGCGCCGGTGGGACTAGCGGTTCCTACAATGAGCAGTTCTTC. This encodes CAGGTSGSYNEQFF.

Regarding this clonotype: Sequence at one end of the junction differs from germline and may be a read error. The chain has TRBV6-1 and TRBJ2-1; D unresolved. Germline V gene lookup returns CDR1 MNHNS and CDR2 SASEGT. There are 13 residues in the CDR3. The CDR3 sequence: CASSEVGRQEGYF. The CDR3 DNA reads as TGTGCCAGCAGTGAAGTCGGCAGGCAAGAAGGGTACTTC.

This clonotype was detected only a few times. A much larger clone sits a single nucleotide away, making a read error possible. The V gene is TRBV6-1, the J gene TRBJ2-5, with 8 bases identical to TRBD2. V shed 6 bases, J shed 11 bases, and the junction held 17 bases outside the gene matches. Germline V gene data show CDR1 as MNHNS and CDR2 as SASEGT. The CDR3 sequence is 15 residues long. As DNA, the CDR3 is TGTGCCAGCAGCCTTAAGCGGGGGCCACACAATGAGCAGTACTTC. Translating gives CASSLKRGPHNEQYF.

This chain joins TRBV5-1 and TRBJ2-5; 11 positions agree with TRBD1. Near its end, the DNA agrees better with TRBJ2-7, so the J call may be wrong. The CDR3 contains 14 residues. Germline values: CDR1 SGHRS, CDR2 YFSETQ. In DNA, the CDR3 is TGCGCCAGCAGCGGACAGGGGGCCGCGTACGAGCAGTACTTC. As protein: CASSGQGAAYEQYF.

A few counts support this clonotype. One end of the junction fails to match germline, which may point to a read error. The V call is TRBV6-1, the J call TRBJ2-3, with 9 bases fitting TRBD2. Per the germline V gene, CDR1 is MNHNS and CDR2 is SASEGT. The CDR3 has 18 amino acids. CDR3 amino acids: CASSRGGAGGRGPDTQYF. The CDR3 nucleotides read TGTGCCAGCAGTCGCGGGGGGGCGGGAGGCCGTGGCCCAGATACGCAGTATTTC.

The chain is built from TRBV6-5 and TRBJ2-2, with D possibly matching TRBD1 (6 bases). Trimming pared 0 bases from V and 3 bases from J, leaving 8 bases between. The CDR3 is 15 amino acids. The germline V gene has CDR1 MNHEY and CDR2 SVGAGI. CDR3 protein: CASSYSGHYTGELFF. In nucleotides, the CDR3 is TGTGCCAGCAGTTACTCGGGACATTACACCGGGGAGCTGTTTTTT.